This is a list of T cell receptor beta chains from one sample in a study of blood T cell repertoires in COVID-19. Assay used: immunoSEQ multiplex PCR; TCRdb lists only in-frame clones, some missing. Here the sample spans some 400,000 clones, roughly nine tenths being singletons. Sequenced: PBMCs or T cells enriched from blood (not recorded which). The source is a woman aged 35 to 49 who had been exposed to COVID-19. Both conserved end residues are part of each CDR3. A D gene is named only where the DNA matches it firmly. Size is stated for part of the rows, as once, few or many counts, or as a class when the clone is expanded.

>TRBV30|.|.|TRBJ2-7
TGTGCCTGCCACAAGGGGGGGTACGAGCAGTACTTC
CACHKGGYEQYF
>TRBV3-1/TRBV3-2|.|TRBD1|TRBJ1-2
TGTGCCAGCAGCCACCTATTCAGGGGGGAAAACTATGGCTACACCTTC
CASSHLFRGENYGYTF
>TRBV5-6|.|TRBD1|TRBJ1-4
TGTGCCAGCAGCCCGCGACAGGGGGATCCTAAGGTCGAAAAACTGTTTTTT
CASSPRQGDPKVEKLFF
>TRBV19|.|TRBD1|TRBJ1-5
TGTGCCAGCCGTGGACAGGGCGGAAGCAATCAGCCCCAGCATTTT
CASRGQGGSNQPQHF
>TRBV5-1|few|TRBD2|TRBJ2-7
TGCGCCAGCCGTTTAACGCGGGGGACCTACGAGCAGTACTTC
CASRLTRGTYEQYF
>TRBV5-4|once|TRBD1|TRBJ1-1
TGTGCCAGCAGCCGAGGGGGCGCGAACACTGAAGCTTTCTTT
CASSRGGANTEAFF
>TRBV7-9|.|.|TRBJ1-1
TGTGCCAGCGAACGGGACGGGGGGCTTACTGAAGCTTTCTTT
CASERDGGLTEAFF
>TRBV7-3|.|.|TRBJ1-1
TGTGCCAGCAGCTTAACACAGAAGTTGAACACTGAAGCTTTCTTT
CASSLTQKLNTEAFF
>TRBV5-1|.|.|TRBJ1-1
TGCGCCAGCAGCCTAAGACCTTTTCAGGCGAACACTGAAGCTTTCTTT
CASSLRPFQANTEAFF
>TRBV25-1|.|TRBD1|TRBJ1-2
TGTGCCAGCAGTACGGGACAGGGTTTCTATGGCTACACCTTC
CASSTGQGFYGYTF
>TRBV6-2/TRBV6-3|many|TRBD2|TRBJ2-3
TGTGCCAGCAGTTACAGCGGGGGGGCCGCAGATACGCAGTATTTT
CASSYSGGAADTQYF
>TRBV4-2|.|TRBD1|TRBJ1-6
TGTGCCAGCAGCCGCCAGACAGGGGGCTCTTCACCCCTCCACTTT
CASSRQTGGSSPLHF
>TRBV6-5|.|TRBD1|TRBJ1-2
TGTGCCAGCAAGACAGGGGGGTCCTATGGCTACACCTTC
CASKTGGSYGYTF
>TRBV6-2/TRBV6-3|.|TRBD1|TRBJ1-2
TGTGCCAGCAGTGAGGACAGGGTACGTGGCTACACCTTC
CASSEDRVRGYTF
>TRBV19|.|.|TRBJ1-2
TGTGCCAGTAGCCGCGAGCGGGCCAGACAAGGCTATGGCTACACCTTC
CASSRERARQGYGYTF
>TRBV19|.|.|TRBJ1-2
TGTGCCAGTAGTATAGTAGGCGGAGCCTATGGCTACACCTTC
CASSIVGGAYGYTF
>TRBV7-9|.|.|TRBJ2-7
TGTGCCAGCAGCTTGGTGATCGGCGGGTCCTACGAGCAGTACTTC
CASSLVIGGSYEQYF
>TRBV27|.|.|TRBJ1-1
TGTGCCAGCAGTGTGGGGGGTTCGATAACTGAAGCTTTCTTT
CASSVGGSITEAFF
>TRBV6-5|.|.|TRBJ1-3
TGTGCCAGCCGGCGGAGCCAAATGTCTGGAAACACCATATATTTT
CASRRSQMSGNTIYF
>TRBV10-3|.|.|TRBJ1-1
TGTGCCATCAGTGAGGGGGGCGGTTGGGACACTGAAGCTTTCTTT
CAISEGGGWDTEAFF
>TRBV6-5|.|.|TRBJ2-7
TGTGCCAGCATGTTAAGACTACCGGGTGAGCAGTACTTC
CASMLRLPGEQYF
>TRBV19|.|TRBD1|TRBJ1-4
TGTGCCAGTAGGGACAGGGGGCGCGGTGAAAAACTGTTTTTT
CASRDRGRGEKLFF
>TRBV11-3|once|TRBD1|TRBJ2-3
TGTGCCAGCAGCTCCCGGGACAGGGACACAGATACGCAGTATTTT
CASSSRDRDTDTQYF
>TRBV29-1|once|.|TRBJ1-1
TGCAGCACCCGGGGGAGGACTGAAGCTTTCTTT
CSTRGRTEAFF
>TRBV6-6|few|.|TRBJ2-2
TGTGCCAGCAGTTACGGGGGGGGCACAAACACCGGGGAGCTGTTTTTT
CASSYGGGTNTGELFF
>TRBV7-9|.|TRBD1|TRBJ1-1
TGTGCCAGCAGCCGACAGGGAAGCTACACTGAAGCTTTCTTT
CASSRQGSYTEAFF
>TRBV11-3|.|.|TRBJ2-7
TGTGCCAGCAGCTTAGTTCAGGGGCTTACGAGCATCTCCTACGAGCAGTACTTC
CASSLVQGLTSISYEQYF
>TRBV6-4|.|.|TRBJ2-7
TGTGCCAGCGCTGCCGTTGCTAGCGCCCGATACGAGCAGTACTTC
CASAAVASARYEQYF
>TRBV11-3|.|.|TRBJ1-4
TGTGCCAGCAGCTTGGACAAAGGAAAACTGTTTTTT
CASSLDKGKLFF